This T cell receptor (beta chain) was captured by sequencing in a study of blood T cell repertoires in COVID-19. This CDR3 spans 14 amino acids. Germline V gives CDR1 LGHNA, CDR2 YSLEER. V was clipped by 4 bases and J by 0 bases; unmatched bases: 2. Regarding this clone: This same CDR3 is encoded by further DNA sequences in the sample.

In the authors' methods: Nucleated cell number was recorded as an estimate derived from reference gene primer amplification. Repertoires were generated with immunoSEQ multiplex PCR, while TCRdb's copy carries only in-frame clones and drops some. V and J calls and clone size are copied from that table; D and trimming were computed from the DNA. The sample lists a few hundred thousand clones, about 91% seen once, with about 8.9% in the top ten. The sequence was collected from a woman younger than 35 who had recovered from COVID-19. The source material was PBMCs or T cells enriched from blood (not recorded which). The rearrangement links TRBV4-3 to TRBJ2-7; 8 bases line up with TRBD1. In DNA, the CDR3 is TGCGCCAGCAGCCCAGGACAGGGCTCCTACGAGCAGTACTTC. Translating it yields CASSPGQGSYEQYF.